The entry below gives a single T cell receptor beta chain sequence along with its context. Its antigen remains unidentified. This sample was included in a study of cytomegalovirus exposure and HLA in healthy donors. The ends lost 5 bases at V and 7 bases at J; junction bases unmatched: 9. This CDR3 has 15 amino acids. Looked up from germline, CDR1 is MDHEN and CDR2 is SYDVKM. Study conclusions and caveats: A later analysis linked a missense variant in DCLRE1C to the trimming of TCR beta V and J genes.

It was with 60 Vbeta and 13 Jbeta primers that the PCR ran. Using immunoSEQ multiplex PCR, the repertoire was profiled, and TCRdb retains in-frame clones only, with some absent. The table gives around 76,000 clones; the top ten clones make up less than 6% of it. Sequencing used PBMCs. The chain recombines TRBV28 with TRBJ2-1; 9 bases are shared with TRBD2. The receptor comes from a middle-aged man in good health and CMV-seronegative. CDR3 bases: TGTGCCAGCAGTGTCATAGCGGGAGAAATGAATGAGCAGTTCTTC. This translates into CASSVIAGEMNEQFF.